The 23 T cell receptor beta chains listed next were all sequenced from one sample in a study of T cells in Graves' hyperthyroidism and ophthalmopathy. From RNA transcripts, TCR beta CDR3 regions were amplified. Primed by the HTBI set, a first-round RT-PCR was run on the TCR CDR3. TCRdb re-called the multiplex PCR reads with MiXCR, one entry per CDR3 protein. This table holds some 300,000 distinct CDR3 sequences, around 13% found once. Sequences were obtained from blood. The receptors were sampled from a woman aged 40 to 50 with Graves' hyperthyroidism.

In its sample, this clonotype was seen many times. V is TRBV18 and J is TRBJ1-1; D ambiguous. The CDR3 has 13 amino acids. Germline CDR1 is KGHSH and CDR2 is LQKENI. V lost 3 bases, J lost 2 bases, and 7 bases lay in between. The CDR3: CASSPDLNTEAFF. The CDR3 DNA reads as TGTGCCAGCTCACCGGACCTTAACACTGAAGCTTTCTTT.

For this clonotype: Given a much more abundant clone one base away, this may be a read error. The rearrangement joins TRBV19 to TRBJ1-5; D gene uncertain. The CDR3 is 13 amino acids. The V gene's germline CDR1 is LNHDA and CDR2 SQIVND (reference sequence). The V and J ends lost 5 bases and 11 bases respectively, with 16 bases between them. The CDR3 sequence is CASSAQWAHTQHF. The CDR3 region has the DNA TGTGCCAGTAGTGCGCAGTGGGCACATACCCAGCATTTT.

This clonotype was observed many times. The chain joins TRBV12-3 or TRBV12-4 to TRBJ1-2, with 7 nucleotides matching TRBD1. Germline trimming cut 6 bases from V and 0 bases from J; bases unmatched to any gene: 1. The CDR3 spans 13 residues. Here the CDR3 reads CASSTGANYGYTF. CDR3 DNA sequence: TGTGCCAGCAGCACAGGGGCTAACTATGGCTACACCTTC.

At least ten counts were recorded for this clonotype. The J gene is TRBJ2-7, the V gene TRBV28; D is perhaps TRBD1 (6 bases). V was pared by 5 bases and J by 6 bases, with 20 bases between. There are 15 residues in the CDR3. The germline CDR1 and CDR2 sequences are MDHEN and SYDVKM. In nucleotides, the CDR3 is TGTGCCAGCAGTAAGGCAGGGGCCAGTCGCGGCGAGCAGTACTTC. Translation gives CASSKAGASRGEQYF. Full variable domain (rest looked up from reference TRBV28 and TRBJ2-7): DVKVTQSSRYLVKRTGEKVFLECVQDMDHENMFWYRQDPGLGLRLIYFSYDVKMKEKGDIPEGYSVSREKKERFSLILESASTNQTSMYLCASSKAGASRGEQYFGPGTRLTVT.

This clonotype was observed at least ten times. The V call is TRBV5-4, the J call TRBJ2-7, with D unclear. Germline CDR1 is SGHNT and CDR2 is YYREEE (reference sequence). There are 14 residues in the CDR3. Trimming cost V 0 bases and J 3 bases, with 10 bases left between them. The CDR3 protein is CASSLVGQDYEQYF. The CDR3 region has the DNA TGTGCCAGCAGCTTGGTAGGGCAGGACTACGAGCAGTACTTC.

The chain links TRBV2 to TRBJ2-2; D is unclear. V gave up 4 bases and J gave up 6 bases, with 21 bases separating them. The CDR3 loop spans 17 amino acids. Germline V gene data show CDR1 as SNHLY and CDR2 as FYNNEI. The CDR3, as DNA: TGTGCCAGCAGTGCATCTGTTAGGGTGGTTGTTGCCGGGGAGCTGTTTTTT. It translates to CASSASVRVVVAGELFF.

To note about this clonotype: Sequence at one end of the junction differs from germline and may be a read error. This chain uses TRBV12-3 or TRBV12-4 with TRBJ2-1, with TRBD1 identical over 9 bases. The CDR3 has 18 residues. The CDR3 spells CASSLDPSDRGSYKEQFF. The CDR3 bases are TGTGCTAGCAGCCTAGACCCATCGGACAGGGGCTCCTACAAAGAGCAGTTCTTC.

This clonotype has ten or more counts. For the CDR3, the DNA is TGCAGCGCCGGAGGGACTGAAGCTTTCTTT. Protein sequence: CSAGGTEAFF. This sequence joins TRBV29-1 and TRBJ1-1; no definite D call. V was cut by 7 bases and J by 5 bases, with 8 bases left in between. CDR1 and CDR2 (germline): SQVTM, ANQGSEA. The CDR3 is made up of 10 amino acids.

V gene TRBV3-1 combines with J gene TRBJ2-7, with 7 bases aligning to TRBD2. J gave up 0 bases and V 2 bases, and 1 base lay outside the gene matches. This CDR3 is 14 amino acids long. Germline V gene data show CDR1 as LGHDT and CDR2 as YNNKEL (reference sequence). CDR3 bases: TGTGCCAGCAGCCAACGCGGGAGCTCCTACGAGCAGTACTTC. It specifies CASSQRGSSYEQYF.

This clonotype showed up many times. DNA of the CDR3: TGTGCCAGCAGCCTCGGAGTAGCGGGAGTGGCAGATACGCAGTATTTT. This translates into CASSLGVAGVADTQYF. The chain couples TRBV27 to TRBJ2-3; 9 nucleotides agree with TRBD2. Germline-derived CDR1 and CDR2 are MNHEY and SMNVEV (reference sequence). The CDR3 extends over 16 amino acids. Trimming cost V 6 bases and J 4 bases; bases outside gene matches: 11.

With regard to this clonotype: At one end, the junction sequence differs from germline, possibly due to a read error. The CDR3 region has the DNA TGTGCCAGCAGTTACGGGGGTATCAACAATGGGCAGTTCTTC. Its protein is CASSYGGINNGQFF. The chain is built from TRBV6-5 and TRBJ2-1; D assignment may be TRBD1 or TRBD2 (5 bases each). The CDR3 sequence is 14 residues long. Germline loops: CDR1 MNHEY, CDR2 SVGAGI.

At least ten counts were recorded for this clonotype. The V gene is TRBV11-1, the J gene TRBJ2-1; D ambiguous. This CDR3 has 14 residues. Trimming shortened V by 5 bases and J by 7 bases, and 15 bases separated the two germline ends. Germline V gene lookup returns CDR1 SGHAT and CDR2 FQDESV (reference sequence). The CDR3 DNA reads as TGTGCCAGCAGCGAAGCCTATCAGTCTAATGAGCAGTTCTTC. Its protein product is CASSEAYQSNEQFF.

This clonotype was recorded at least ten times. This sequence joins TRBV19 and TRBJ1-2; D perhaps matches TRBD1 (5 bases). Germline CDR1 reads LNHDA; CDR2 reads SQIVND (reference sequence). The CDR3 sequence is 13 residues long. V lost 7 bases to trimming and J lost 4 bases, with 13 bases between them. CDR3: CASNPGRSYGYTF. DNA of the CDR3: TGTGCCAGTAACCCGGGACGAAGCTATGGCTACACCTTC.

V is TRBV27 and J is TRBJ2-7, with D perhaps TRBD2 (6 bases). Per the germline V gene, CDR1 is MNHEY and CDR2 is SMNVEV (reference sequence). CDR3 size: 14 residues. The ends were cut back, 6 bases at V and 4 bases at J, with 16 bases in the middle. CDR3 sequence (DNA): TGTGCCAGCAGGGAGGGGTACCCTACTTACGAGCAGTACTTC. This translates into CASREGYPTYEQYF.

This clonotype has a handful of counts. The chain couples TRBV13 to TRBJ2-2; 7 bases are a match to TRBD1. Per germline, CDR1 PRHDT and CDR2 FYEKMQ (reference sequence). The ends lost 4 bases at V and 5 bases at J; junction bases unmatched: 7. The CDR3 is made up of 15 amino acids. Here the CDR3 DNA reads TGTGCCAGCAGCTCCCGACAGGGAGAGACCGGGGAGCTGTTTTTT. This encodes CASSSRQGETGELFF.

In its sample, this clonotype was seen many times. The CDR3 DNA follows: TGTGCCAGCGGTCAACGGGGACTCCTCTTCAATGAGCAGTTCTTC. Translating gives CASGQRGLLFNEQFF. The chain combines TRBV7-2 with TRBJ2-1, with D tentatively TRBD2 (6 bases). CDR3 length equals 15 residues. Germline V gene sequence: CDR1 SGHTA, CDR2 FQGNSA. With 8 bases removed from V and 6 bases from J, the gap between germline ends came to 20 bases.

This sequence joins TRBV5-1 and TRBJ1-4; TRBD1 might be the D (6 bases). The CDR3 is made up of 14 amino acids. Trimming removed 2 bases at V and 8 bases at J, with 13 bases between. Germline assignment: CDR1 SGHRS and CDR2 YFSETQ. CDR3 sequence reads: CASSFQGMGEKLFF. Written as DNA, the CDR3 is TGCGCCAGCAGCTTCCAGGGGATGGGGGAAAAACTGTTTTTT. Drawing the rest from reference TRBV5-1 and TRBJ1-4, the complete variable domain is KAGVTQTPRYLIKTRGQQVTLSCSPISGHRSVSWYQQTPGQGLQFLFEYFSETQRNKGNFPGRFSGRQFSNSRSEMNVSTLELGDSALYLCASSFQGMGEKLFFGSGTQLSVL.

This clonotype was counted many times. This chain links TRBV25-1 with TRBJ1-2; tentative D call: TRBD1 (5 bases). V was trimmed by 2 bases and J by 3 bases, leaving 16 bases between them. Germline assignment: CDR1 MGHDK and CDR2 SYGVNS. The CDR3 spans 16 residues. In nucleotides, the CDR3 is TGTGCCAGCAGTGAACGGGACGTCGGCAGTTACTATGGCTACACCTTC. Its protein is CASSERDVGSYYGYTF.

This clonotype was recorded at least ten times. The chain has TRBV7-2 and TRBJ2-1; possibly TRBD2 for D (5 bases). V was pared by 6 bases and J by 4 bases, with 16 bases between. The CDR3 totals 15 residues. Germline lookup yields CDR1 SGHTA and CDR2 FQGNSA. The CDR3 DNA follows: TGTGCCAGCAGAGCTACCAAGGGAGTGTACAATGAGCAGTTCTTC. It specifies CASRATKGVYNEQFF.

The CDR3 sequence: CASSLTIGASSKTYYEQYF. CDR3 bases: TGTGCCAGCAGTTTAACGATCGGCGCTAGCAGCAAAACGTACTACGAGCAGTACTTC. The V and J genes are TRBV28 and TRBJ2-7; possible D gene TRBD2, 5 bases. The CDR3 consists of 19 residues. V lost 2 bases to trimming and J lost 3 bases, with 26 bases between them. The V gene's germline CDR1 is MDHEN and CDR2 SYDVKM. Drawing the rest from reference TRBV28 and TRBJ2-7, the complete variable domain is DVKVTQSSRYLVKRTGEKVFLECVQDMDHENMFWYRQDPGLGLRLIYFSYDVKMKEKGDIPEGYSVSREKKERFSLILESASTNQTSMYLCASSLTIGASSKTYYEQYFGPGTRLTVT.

In this sample, this clonotype turned up a few times. In DNA, the CDR3 is TGTGCCAGCAGTGACCGCCCTATGGTCCACGAGCAGTACTTC. Translation gives CASSDRPMVHEQYF. The chain has TRBV6-1 and TRBJ2-7; D is unresolved. CDR1 is MNHNS and CDR2 is SASEGT in the germline V gene. The CDR3 consists of 14 residues. Trimming removed 3 bases from V and 5 bases from J, with 14 bases in between.

In its sample, this clonotype was seen many times. The chain is built from TRBV12-3 or TRBV12-4 and TRBJ2-7; D gene unclear. The CDR3 is made up of 13 amino acids. V dropped 2 bases and J dropped 3 bases, with 8 bases sitting between them. Here the CDR3 DNA reads TGTGCCAGCAGTTTAAATGAGTTCTACGAGCAGTACTTC. It translates to CASSLNEFYEQYF.

This clonotype was observed many times. The rearrangement links TRBV11-3 to TRBJ2-1; D perhaps matches TRBD2 (5 bases). V was clipped by 1 base and J by 4 bases, with 17 bases between them. Per germline, CDR1 SGHNT and CDR2 YENEEA. CDR3 length: 17 amino acids. The CDR3 region is CASSLAPGTSRYNEQFF. CDR3 DNA sequence: TGTGCCAGCAGCTTAGCCCCGGGAACGTCTCGGTACAATGAGCAGTTCTTC.